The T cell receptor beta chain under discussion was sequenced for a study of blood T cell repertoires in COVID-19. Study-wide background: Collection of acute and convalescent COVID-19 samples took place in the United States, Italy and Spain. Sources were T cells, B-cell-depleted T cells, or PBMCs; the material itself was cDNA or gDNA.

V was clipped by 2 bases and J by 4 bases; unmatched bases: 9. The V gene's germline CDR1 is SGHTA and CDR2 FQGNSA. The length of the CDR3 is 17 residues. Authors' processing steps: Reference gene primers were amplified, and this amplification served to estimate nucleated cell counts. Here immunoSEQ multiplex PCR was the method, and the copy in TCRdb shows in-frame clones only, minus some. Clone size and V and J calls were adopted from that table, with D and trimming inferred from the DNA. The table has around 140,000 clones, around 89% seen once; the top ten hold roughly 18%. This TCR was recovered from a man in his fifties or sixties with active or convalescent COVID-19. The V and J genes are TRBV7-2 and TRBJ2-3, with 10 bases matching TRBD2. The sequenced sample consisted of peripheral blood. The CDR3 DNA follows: TGTGCCAGCAGCTTACGGGGTACTAGCGGGGTTGCAGATACGCAGTATTTT. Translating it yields CASSLRGTSGVADTQYF.